This T cell receptor beta chain was retrieved from a study of T cells after posttransplantation cyclophosphamide. General study points: Donor CD8+ memory clones often dominated recipient blood repertoires at later times. Blood and skin or GI T cell repertoires showed limited TRB overlap.

CDR3 length: 18 amino acids. V was trimmed by 3 bases and J by 8 bases, leaving 26 bases between them. In germline, CDR1 is SGDLS, CDR2 YYNGEE. About this clone itself: The antigen remains undetermined.

Clones were sequenced by immunoSEQ multiplex PCR, and TCRdb holds only the in-frame ones, with some missing. The sample carries tens of thousands of clones, around 95% recorded once. Sample: PBMCs. V is TRBV9 and J is TRBJ1-4; a weak D match, TRBD1 (6 bases). This clonotype was obtained from a woman in her twenties or thirties in good health and a related stem cell transplant donor. The DNA for the CDR3 is TGTGCCAGCAGCGGATCCCGCGGGGGGCGAATCGGCCCGGAAAAACTGTTTTTT. It yields the protein CASSGSRGGRIGPEKLFF.